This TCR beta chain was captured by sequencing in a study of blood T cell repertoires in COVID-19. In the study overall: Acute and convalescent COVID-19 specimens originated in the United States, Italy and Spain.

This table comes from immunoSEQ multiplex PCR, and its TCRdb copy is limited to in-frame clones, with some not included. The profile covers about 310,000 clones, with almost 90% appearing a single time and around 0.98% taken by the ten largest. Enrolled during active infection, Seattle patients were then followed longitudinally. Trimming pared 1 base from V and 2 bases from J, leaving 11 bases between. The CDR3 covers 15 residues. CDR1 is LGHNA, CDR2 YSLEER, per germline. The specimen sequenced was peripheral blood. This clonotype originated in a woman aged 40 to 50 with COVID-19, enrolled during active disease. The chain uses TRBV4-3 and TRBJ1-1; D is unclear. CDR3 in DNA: TGCGCCAGCAGCCAAGGGGCACGCACCAACACTGAAGCTTTCTTT. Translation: CASSQGARTNTEAFF.